The 12 T cell receptor beta chains given below trace back to one sample, sequenced in a study of beta chain features in type 1 diabetes. Expressed TCRB transcripts were sequenced because the entire RNA isolate underwent reverse transcription. Sequencing was performed with immunoSEQ multiplex PCR; in TCRdb, only in-frame clones are kept and a portion is missing. This table holds some 900,000 clones, roughly 17% found once. Sequencing input: naive CD4+ T cells from blood. All receptors derive from a woman younger than 30 in good health.

V and J are TRBV6-1 and TRBJ2-3; D gene unclear. Trimming shortened V by 8 bases and J by 3 bases, and 18 bases separated the two germline ends. CDR1 and CDR2 from the germline V gene are MNHNS and SASEGT. CDR3 length equals 15 residues. The chain's CDR3 is CASGLTATETDTQYF. CDR3 DNA sequence: TGTGCCAGCGGCTTGACCGCTACCGAAACAGATACGCAGTATTTT.

To note about this clone: Other nucleotide sequences in the sample specify the same CDR3. The chain carries TRBV15 and TRBJ1-1; D is ambiguous. The V end was cut by 0 bases, the J end by 0 bases, with 5 bases between. CDR3 length equals 14 residues. The germline V gene has CDR1 LNHNV and CDR2 YYDKDF (reference sequence). This chain's CDR3 is CATSRDRMNTEAFF. The CDR3 DNA is TGTGCCACCAGCAGAGATCGCATGAACACTGAAGCTTTCTTT.

This clone was counted once. V and J are TRBV5-1 and TRBJ2-5, with D perhaps given as TRBD1 or TRBD2 (6 bases each). The CDR3 is 13 residues long. V was clipped by 5 bases and J by 3 bases, with 11 bases between them. Germline V CDR1 and CDR2: SGHRS, YFSETQ. CDR3 protein: CASSGGGEETQYF. The DNA for the CDR3 is TGCGCCAGCAGTGGAGGGGGAGAAGAGACCCAGTACTTC.

The chain combines TRBV5-1 with TRBJ1-2, with D perhaps matching TRBD1 (6 bases). The CDR3 loop spans 18 amino acids. CDR1 is SGHRS, CDR2 YFSETQ, per germline. The V and J ends lost 0 bases and 5 bases respectively, with 23 bases between them. CDR3 DNA: TGCGCCAGCAGCTTGGCTGCGGGACAAGTCCCACTCCTATATGGCTACACCTTC. Translated, it gives CASSLAAGQVPLLYGYTF.

CDR3 sequence (DNA): TGTGCCAGCGATTTCCGGGACGACCAAGAGACCCAGTACTTC. This translates into CASDFRDDQETQYF. The chain couples TRBV6-8 to TRBJ2-5; D is tentatively TRBD1 or TRBD2 (5 bases each). The germline V gene has CDR1 MNHGY and CDR2 SAAAGT. V was shortened by 8 bases and J by 0 bases, with 13 bases between the two germline ends. The CDR3 has 14 amino acids.

In its sample, this clone was seen a few times. This chain joins TRBV7-2 and TRBJ2-7; 8 nucleotides align to TRBD2. Per germline, CDR1 SGHTA and CDR2 FQGNSA. The CDR3 is 16 amino acids. V shed 1 base and J 6 bases; nucleotides not matched to a gene: 11. The DNA for the CDR3 is TGTGCCAGCAGCTTAGTTTCGGGGGGGCGCATCCGCGAGCAGTACTTC. Encoded protein: CASSLVSGGRIREQYF.

This clone was detected only a few times. The chain couples TRBV28 to TRBJ2-4; D possibly corresponds to TRBD1 (5 bases). Trimming cost V 6 bases and J 6 bases, with 27 bases left between them. The germline V gene encodes CDR1 MDHEN and CDR2 SYDVKM. CDR3 length: 18 residues. The CDR3 region has the DNA TGTGCCAGCAGCCCAAACCAGGGTTTCGAATCGGCTGGAAACATTCAGTACTTC. This sequence encodes CASSPNQGFESAGNIQYF.

The rearrangement links TRBV11-2 to TRBJ2-1; TRBD2 is a possible D gene (6 bases). CDR1 and CDR2 (germline): SGHAT, FQNNGV. This CDR3 region has 15 residues. Between the trimmed V and J ends, which lost 1 base and 4 bases, there was a span of 11 bases. CDR3 nucleotide sequence: TGTGCCAGCAGCTTAGGTGGAGGGGCTTACAATGAGCAGTTCTTC. Amino acids: CASSLGGGAYNEQFF.

The sample holds a few counts of this clone. This chain uses TRBV4-3 with TRBJ2-7; TRBD2 matches 7 bases. CDR1 is LGHNA, CDR2 YSLEER, per germline. The CDR3 length is 15 residues. V dropped 1 base and J dropped 2; count of bases not matched to a gene: 5. CDR3: CASSQGSRGTYEQYF. DNA for the CDR3: TGCGCCAGCAGCCAAGGCTCGCGGGGGACCTACGAGCAGTACTTC.

The chain has TRBV11-2 and TRBJ2-3; D remains ambiguous. Trimming removed 5 bases at V and 4 bases at J, with 22 bases between. This CDR3 is 17 amino acids long. Germline CDR1 SGHAT, CDR2 FQNNGV. This CDR3 reads CASSQDSYADTADTQYF. The CDR3 DNA reads TGTGCCAGCAGCCAAGATTCCTATGCAGATACGGCAGATACGCAGTATTTT.

This clone was seen more than once but under ten times. The chain recombines TRBV6-4 with TRBJ1-2; no firm D call. V was cut by 6 bases and J by 7 bases, with 15 bases left in between. The germline CDR1 and CDR2 sequences are MRHNA and SNTAGT. This CDR3 has 13 amino acids. CDR3 in DNA: TGTGCCAGCAGCGCCTCCGGAGGTTCTGGCTACACCTTC. Protein: CASSASGGSGYTF.

The chain couples TRBV4-3 to TRBJ2-1; D gene ambiguous. Germline V lookup: CDR1 LGHNA, CDR2 YSLEER. The ends were cut back, 1 base at V and 0 bases at J, with 10 bases in the middle. The CDR3 is 16 residues long. The CDR3 region has the DNA TGCGCCAGCAGCCAAGTTTATGGAAGCTCCTACAATGAGCAGTTCTTC. Amino acids: CASSQVYGSSYNEQFF.